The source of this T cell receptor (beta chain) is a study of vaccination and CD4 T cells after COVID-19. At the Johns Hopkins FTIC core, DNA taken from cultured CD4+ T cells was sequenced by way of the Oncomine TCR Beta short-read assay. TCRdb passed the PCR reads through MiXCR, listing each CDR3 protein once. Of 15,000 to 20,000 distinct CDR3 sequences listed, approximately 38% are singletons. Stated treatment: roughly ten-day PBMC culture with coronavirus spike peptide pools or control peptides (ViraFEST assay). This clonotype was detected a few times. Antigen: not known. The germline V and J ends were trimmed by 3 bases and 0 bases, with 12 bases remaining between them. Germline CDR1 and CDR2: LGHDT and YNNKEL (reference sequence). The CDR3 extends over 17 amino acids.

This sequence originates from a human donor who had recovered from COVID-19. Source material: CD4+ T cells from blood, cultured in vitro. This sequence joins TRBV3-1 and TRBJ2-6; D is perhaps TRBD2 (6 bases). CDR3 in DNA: TGTGCCAGCAGCCAGGGATTCGGGGGCTCTGGGGCCAACGTCCTGACTTTC. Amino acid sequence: CASSQGFGGSGANVLTF.